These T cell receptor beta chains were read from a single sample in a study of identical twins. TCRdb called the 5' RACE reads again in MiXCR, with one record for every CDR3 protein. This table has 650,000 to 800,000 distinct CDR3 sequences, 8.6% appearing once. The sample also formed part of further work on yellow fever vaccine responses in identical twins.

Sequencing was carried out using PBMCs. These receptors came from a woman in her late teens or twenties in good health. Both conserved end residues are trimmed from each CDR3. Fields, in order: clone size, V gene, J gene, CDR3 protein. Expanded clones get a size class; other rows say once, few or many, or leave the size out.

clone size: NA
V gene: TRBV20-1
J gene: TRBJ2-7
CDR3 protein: SARVTSALGEQY

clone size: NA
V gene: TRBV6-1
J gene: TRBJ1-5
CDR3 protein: ASSDYNSYNQPQH

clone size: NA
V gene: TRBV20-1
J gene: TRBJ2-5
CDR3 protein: SAREYRDRDQETQY

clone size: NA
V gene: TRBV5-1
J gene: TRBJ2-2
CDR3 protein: ASSRLGPDTAGGELF

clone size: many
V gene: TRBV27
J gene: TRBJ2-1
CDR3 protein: ASSFSTGQGYNEQF

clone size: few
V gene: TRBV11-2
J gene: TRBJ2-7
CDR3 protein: ASSLTGQAISYEQY

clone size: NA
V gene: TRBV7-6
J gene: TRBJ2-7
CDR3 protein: ASSLVLAGTYEQY

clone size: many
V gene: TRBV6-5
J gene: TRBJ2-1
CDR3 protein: ASSYGNEQF

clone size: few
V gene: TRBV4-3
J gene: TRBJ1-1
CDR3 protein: ASSQVGGQSRPEAF

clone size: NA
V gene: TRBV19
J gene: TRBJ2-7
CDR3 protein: ASSIRDGLYEQY

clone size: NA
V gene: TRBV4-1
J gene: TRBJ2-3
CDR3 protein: ASSQARTWGSDTQY

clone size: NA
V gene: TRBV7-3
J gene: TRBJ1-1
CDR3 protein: ASSLSPNGHTEAF

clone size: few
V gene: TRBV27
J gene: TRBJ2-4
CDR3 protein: ASSHPPGQGFNIQY

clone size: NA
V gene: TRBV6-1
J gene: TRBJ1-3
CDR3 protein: ASCLNWGSRSSGNTIY

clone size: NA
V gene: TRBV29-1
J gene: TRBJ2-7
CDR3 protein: SVEDRGRSYEQY

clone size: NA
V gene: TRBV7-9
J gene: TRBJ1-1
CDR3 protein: ASSAQQGMNTEAF

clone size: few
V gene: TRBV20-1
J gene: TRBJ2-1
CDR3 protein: SGLAGGNYNEQF

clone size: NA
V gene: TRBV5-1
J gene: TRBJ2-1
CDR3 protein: ASGGLARNNEQF

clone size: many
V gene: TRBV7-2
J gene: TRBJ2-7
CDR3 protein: ASSFLDRDVQEQY

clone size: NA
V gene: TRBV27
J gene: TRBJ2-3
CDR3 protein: ASSIGLAGSTDTQY

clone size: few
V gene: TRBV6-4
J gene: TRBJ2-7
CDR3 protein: ASGRGRFADPYEQY

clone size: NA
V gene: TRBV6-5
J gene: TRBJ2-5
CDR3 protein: ASSSSDRTKETQY

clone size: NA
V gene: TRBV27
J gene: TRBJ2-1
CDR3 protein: ASTATPTGKLYNEQF

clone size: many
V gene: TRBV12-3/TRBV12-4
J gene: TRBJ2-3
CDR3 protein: ASSSSSRGSDTQY

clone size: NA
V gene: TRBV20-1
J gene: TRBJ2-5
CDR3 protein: SADDRQETQY

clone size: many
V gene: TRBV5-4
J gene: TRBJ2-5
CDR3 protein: ASSSGLDQETQY

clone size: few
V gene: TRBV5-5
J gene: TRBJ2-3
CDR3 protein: ASKDTFTDTQY

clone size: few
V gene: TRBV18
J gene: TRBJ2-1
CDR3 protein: ASSPEGQGIASEQF

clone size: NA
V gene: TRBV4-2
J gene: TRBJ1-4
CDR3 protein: ASSPPDSSLHEKLF

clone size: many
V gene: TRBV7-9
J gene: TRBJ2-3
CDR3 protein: ASSTPGTGEWTDTQY

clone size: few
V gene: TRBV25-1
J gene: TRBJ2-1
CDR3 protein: ASKPGLAGEQF

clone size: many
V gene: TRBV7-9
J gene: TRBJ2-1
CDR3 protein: ASIDRTSGAIYNEQF

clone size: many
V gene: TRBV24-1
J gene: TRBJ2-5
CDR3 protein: ATSGTGPQETQY

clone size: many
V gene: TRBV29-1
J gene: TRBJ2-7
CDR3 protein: SVQLPTGRYEQY

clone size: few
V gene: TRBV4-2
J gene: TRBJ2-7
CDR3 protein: ASSQEAGGLANYEQY

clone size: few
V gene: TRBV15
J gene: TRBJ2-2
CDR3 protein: ATGKGSPNTGELF

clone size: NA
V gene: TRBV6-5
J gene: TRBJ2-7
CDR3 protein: ASSQDGMEQY

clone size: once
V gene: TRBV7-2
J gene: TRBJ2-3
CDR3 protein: ASSLATSGRGSTDTQY

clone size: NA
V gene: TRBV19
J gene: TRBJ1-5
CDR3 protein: ASSINRGGQPQH

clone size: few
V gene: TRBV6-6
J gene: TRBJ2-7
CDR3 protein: ASRGGLVAEQY

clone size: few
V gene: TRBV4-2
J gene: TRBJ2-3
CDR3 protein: ASRGGTTTDTQY

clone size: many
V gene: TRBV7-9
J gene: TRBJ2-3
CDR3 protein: ASSPLLGGTMYTQY

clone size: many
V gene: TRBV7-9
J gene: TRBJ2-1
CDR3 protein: ASSPVDGTYNEQF

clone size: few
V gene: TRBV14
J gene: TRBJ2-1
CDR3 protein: ASSQVEREYNEQF

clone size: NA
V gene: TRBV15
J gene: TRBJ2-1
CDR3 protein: ATSREVGRTYNEQF

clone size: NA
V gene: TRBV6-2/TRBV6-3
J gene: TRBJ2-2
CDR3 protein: ASSLFPGTGALQGAGELF

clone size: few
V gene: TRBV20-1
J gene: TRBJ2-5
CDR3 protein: SARATPGGSLRETQY

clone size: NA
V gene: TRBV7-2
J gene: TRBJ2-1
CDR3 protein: ASSHSGTAYEQF

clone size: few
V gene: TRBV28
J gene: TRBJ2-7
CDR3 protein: ASSQTDRIAYEQY

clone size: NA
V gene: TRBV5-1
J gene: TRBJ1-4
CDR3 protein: ASSMDRGRGAEKLF

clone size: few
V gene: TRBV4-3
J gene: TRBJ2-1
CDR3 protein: ASSQATGTSGRARYNEQF

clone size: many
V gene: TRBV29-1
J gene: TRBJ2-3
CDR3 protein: SVDGAVGAHTDTQY

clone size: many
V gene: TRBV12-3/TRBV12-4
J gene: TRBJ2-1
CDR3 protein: ASSFRDTSSYNEQF

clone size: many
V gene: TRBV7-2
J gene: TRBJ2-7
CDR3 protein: ASSLAGLAGTYEQY

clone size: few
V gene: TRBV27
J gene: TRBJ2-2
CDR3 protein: ASRRKGDPNTGELF

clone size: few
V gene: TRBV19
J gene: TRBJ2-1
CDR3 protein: AASSIYPGLAGVGEQF

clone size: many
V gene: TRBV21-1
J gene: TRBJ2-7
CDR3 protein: ASSKFIWRQGVCEQY

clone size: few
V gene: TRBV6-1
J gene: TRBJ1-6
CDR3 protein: ASSDRGIGSPLH

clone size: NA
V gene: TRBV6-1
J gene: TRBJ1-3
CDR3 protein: ASSVVDRGSGNTIY